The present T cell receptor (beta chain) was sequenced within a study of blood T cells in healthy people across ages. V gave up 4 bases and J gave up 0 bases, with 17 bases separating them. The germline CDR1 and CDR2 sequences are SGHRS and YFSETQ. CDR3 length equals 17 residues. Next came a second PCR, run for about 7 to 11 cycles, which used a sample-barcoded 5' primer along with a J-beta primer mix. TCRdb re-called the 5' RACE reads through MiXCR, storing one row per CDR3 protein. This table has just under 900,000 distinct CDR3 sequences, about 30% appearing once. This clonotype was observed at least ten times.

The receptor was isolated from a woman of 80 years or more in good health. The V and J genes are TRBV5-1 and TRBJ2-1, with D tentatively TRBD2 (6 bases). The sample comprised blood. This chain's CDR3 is CASSPFGGFSSYNEQFF. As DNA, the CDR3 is TGCGCCAGCAGCCCCTTTGGGGGGTTTAGCTCCTACAATGAGCAGTTCTTC.